This is a list of T cell receptor beta chains from one sample in a study of T-cell reconstitution after alpha-beta-depleted transplantation in children. Using its own MiXCR run on the PCR reads, TCRdb lists one record per CDR3 protein. The table lists about 540,000 distinct CDR3 sequences, 18% of them singletons. The material was PBMCs from the stem cell graft donor, obtained from the stem cell graft. Receptor source: a human donor who donated a stem cell graft to a child with acute lymphoblastic leukemia. Each CDR3 is given with its conserved first and last residue. D genes are given only for firm matches. Only some rows state a clone size, as once, few, many or a class for expanded clones.

v_call	d_call	j_call	clone_size	cdr3_nt	cdr3_aa
TRBV29-1	.	TRBJ2-7	.	TGCAGCGTTGAAGCAGGGAGGAATGTAGGCGAGCAGTACTTC	CSVEAGRNVGEQYF
TRBV5-6	.	TRBJ2-7	.	TGTGCCAGCAGCTTGCTGGGGCACGAGCAGTACTTC	CASSLLGHEQYF
TRBV21-1	.	TRBJ2-7	.	TGTGCCATCCCTTCACGGGCCGACTCCTACGAGCAGTACTTC	CAIPSRADSYEQYF
TRBV20-1	TRBD2	TRBJ2-1	.	TGCAGTGTCCCCTCTCGGGGGGGCCTGGGCAATGAGCAGTTCTTC	CSVPSRGGLGNEQFF
TRBV2	.	TRBJ2-5	few	TGTGCCAGCAGTGAGGCAGTCAACCAAGAGACCCAGTACTTC	CASSEAVNQETQYF
TRBV29-1	TRBD2	TRBJ2-1	.	TGCAGCGTTGGAAAGCGGGGGACCTACAATGAGCAGTTCTTC	CSVGKRGTYNEQFF
TRBV6-5	TRBD1	TRBJ1-2	.	TGTGCCAGCAAGTTTGGACAGGGGGCAGGAGGCTACACCTTC	CASKFGQGAGGYTF
TRBV25-1	.	TRBJ1-4	.	TGTGCCAGCAGTGAATTGGCCCCTGCAACTAATGAAAAACTGTTTTTT	CASSELAPATNEKLFF
TRBV28	TRBD2	TRBJ2-7	.	TGTGCCAGCAGTTCGGGGACTAGCGTAATGCACTTC	CASSSGTSVMHF
TRBV28	TRBD1	TRBJ2-7	once	TGTGCCAACAGTTTGTTCGCCGAACAGGGGTGGGCCTACGAGCAGTACTTC	CANSLFAEQGWAYEQYF
TRBV7-9	TRBD2	TRBJ2-7	.	TGTGCCAGCAGCTTATGGACGGGGGGCTCCTACGAGCAGTACTTC	CASSLWTGGSYEQYF
TRBV20-1	TRBD1	TRBJ1-4	.	TGCAGTGCTAGAGATTTTTTCCAGGGGGCGGATGAAAAACTGTTTTTT	CSARDFFQGADEKLFF
TRBV4-2	.	TRBJ2-2	many	TGTGCCAGCAGCCAAGGAATTAGCGGGGAGCTGTTTTTT	CASSQGISGELFF
TRBV3-1	.	TRBJ1-3	few	TGTGCCAGCAGCCAAGGAATAAGAACCGGCTATTATGGAAACACCATATATTTT	CASSQGIRTGYYGNTIYF
TRBV14	TRBD2	TRBJ2-7	.	TGTGCCAGCAGCCAAGATAAGGGACTAGCGCGTTACGAGCAGTACTTC	CASSQDKGLARYEQYF
TRBV11-2	.	TRBJ1-1	.	TGTGCCAGCAGCTTAGCAGGCGTGGAGGGAACTGAAGCTTTCTTT	CASSLAGVEGTEAFF
TRBV5-5	.	TRBJ2-1	few	TGTGCCAGCAGCTTGTCTGGACGTGGGATTGAGCAGTTCTTC	CASSLSGRGIEQFF
TRBV20-1	TRBD1	TRBJ1-5	few	TGCAGTGCTAGAGGGATTGACAGGGACAATCAGCCCCAGCATTTT	CSARGIDRDNQPQHF
TRBV2	.	TRBJ1-1	.	TGTGCCAGCAGTGTGCCAGCCAACCTGAACACTGAAGCTTTCTTT	CASSVPANLNTEAFF
TRBV3-1	.	TRBJ1-1	.	TGTGCCAGCAGCCAAGGGGCAGGACCGAACACTGAAGCTTTCTTT	CASSQGAGPNTEAFF
TRBV2	.	TRBJ2-7	.	TGTGCCAGCAGGGCGGACCAGGGAATCTACGAGCAGTACTTC	CASRADQGIYEQYF
TRBV29-1	.	TRBJ1-2	few	TGCAGCGTTGACCTGACAGGCTTCCCTGGCTACACCTTC	CSVDLTGFPGYTF
TRBV12-3/TRBV12-4	TRBD2	TRBJ2-1	.	TGTGCCAGCACCCTCGGGACTACCAACAATGAGCAGTTCTTC	CASTLGTTNNEQFF
TRBV6-2/TRBV6-3	.	TRBJ2-1	few	TGTGCCAGCAGTTACTCGACGGAAGTCTACAATGAGCAGTTCTTC	CASSYSTEVYNEQFF
TRBV10-2	.	TRBJ1-5	.	TGCGCCAGCAGTGGGGGTCGCAGTCAGGGTAATAGCAATCAGCCCCAGCATTTT	CASSGGRSQGNSNQPQHF
TRBV5-1	TRBD1	TRBJ2-1	.	TGCGCCAGCAGCTTCGGGACAGTCTCCTACAATGAGCAGTTCTTC	CASSFGTVSYNEQFF
TRBV2	.	TRBJ1-1	.	TGTGCCAGCACCACATTGAGGGTACAGAGTGAAGCTTTCTTT	CASTTLRVQSEAFF
TRBV12-3/TRBV12-4	.	TRBJ1-3	.	TGTGCCAGCAGGTCTCGGGTCTCCTCTGGAAACACCATATATTTT	CASRSRVSSGNTIYF
TRBV7-9	TRBD1	TRBJ2-1	.	TGTGCCAGCAGCTTACGGGACAGGGGGTTCGGCTACAATGAGCAGTTCTTC	CASSLRDRGFGYNEQFF
TRBV7-8	.	TRBJ2-1	.	TGTGCCAGCAGCGTGAATACAGGGCCGGGGAATGAGCAGTTCTTC	CASSVNTGPGNEQFF
TRBV27	TRBD1	TRBJ2-1	few	TGTGCCAGCAGGATCGGGACAGGGGATGGGTTTGAGCAGTTCTTC	CASRIGTGDGFEQFF
TRBV4-2	TRBD1	TRBJ2-7	once	TGTGCCAGCAGTCGACAGGGGGCGCGGCTAGCCTACGGCGAGCAGTACTTC	CASSRQGARLAYGEQYF
TRBV15	.	TRBJ1-1	few	TGTGCCACCAGCATCGAGGGAGTTTCGGTTTTCTTT	CATSIEGVSVFF
TRBV29-1	TRBD1	TRBJ1-5	few	TGCAGCGTTGAGACCCAAGGGGGCGGCAATCAGCCCCAGCATTTT	CSVETQGGGNQPQHF
TRBV5-1	TRBD1	TRBJ2-1	.	TGCGCCAGCAGCTCCGGGACAGGTTACAATGAGCAGTTCTTC	CASSSGTGYNEQFF
TRBV5-8	.	TRBJ2-1	.	TGTGCCAGCAGCCCGGGGTTGGGGGTAAATGAGCAGTTCTTC	CASSPGLGVNEQFF
TRBV20-1	.	TRBJ2-1	.	TGCAGTGCTAGACCCCTCTCACTTGCCTACAATGAGCAGTTCTTC	CSARPLSLAYNEQFF
TRBV9	TRBD1	TRBJ2-3	.	TGTGCCAGCAGCGTAGGGGACAGGGGGCACGGAGATACGCAGTATTTT	CASSVGDRGHGDTQYF
TRBV7-6	.	TRBJ1-6	.	TGTGCCAGCAGCTTACTCAACAGGGCGGATTCACCCCTCCACTTT	CASSLLNRADSPLHF
TRBV15	TRBD1	TRBJ2-4	.	TGTGCCACCAGCAGGGGACAGGGTCCTGAAAACATTCAGTACTTC	CATSRGQGPENIQYF
TRBV7-9	.	TRBJ1-5	.	TGTGCCAGCAGCCCAGGGGTAAAATCGAATCAGCCCCAGCATTTT	CASSPGVKSNQPQHF
TRBV6-5	TRBD2	TRBJ2-1	.	TGTGCCAGCAGTTACCCAGCGGGAGGGGTCAATGAGCAGTTCTTC	CASSYPAGGVNEQFF
TRBV19	.	TRBJ1-1	few	TGTGCCAGTAGTATCGGGGCAAACTCTGAAGCTTTCTTT	CASSIGANSEAFF
TRBV4-1	TRBD2	TRBJ2-2	.	TGCGCCAGCAGCTTCGGACTAGCGGGAGAGGTGGAGCTGTTTTTT	CASSFGLAGEVELFF
TRBV27	.	TRBJ1-1	.	TGTGCCAGCAGATTCGGGGGAGGAACTGAAGCTTTCTTT	CASRFGGGTEAFF
TRBV20-1	.	TRBJ2-7	few	TGCAGTGCGGGTGCCGGGGCCCCGGGCTACGAGCAGTACTTC	CSAGAGAPGYEQYF
TRBV7-8	.	TRBJ1-2	.	TGTGCCAGCAGCCTAAGGACGCTTTATGGCTACACCTTC	CASSLRTLYGYTF
TRBV12-3/TRBV12-4	.	TRBJ1-3	.	TGTGCCAGCAGTTTACAGGGGCACGCCGGTCCTGGGCAGGACACCATATATTTT	CASSLQGHAGPGQDTIYF
TRBV13	.	TRBJ2-4	few	TGTGCCAGCAGCTTAGCTCTGGTATCGGGGAACATTCAGTACTTC	CASSLALVSGNIQYF